This TCR beta chain came from a study of shared clonotypes between healthy human individuals (dated by TCRdb to 2020 to 2022). Looking at the study overall: Three men and two women, aged 18 to 49 years, made up the cohort. Per donor, three plates each were used for CD4 naive and CD4 memory, two for CD8 naive, and one for CD8 memory. Blood TCR repertoires of about 5 healthy adults were deeply sequenced to estimate repertoire size and the extent of clonotype sharing between individuals. To increase sequencing depth and limit assay-specific biases, different laboratories used diverse techniques to prepare libraries and sequence TCR repertoires. Between about 0.9 and 10 billion PBMCs per donor were obtained by leukapheresis.

On this clone itself: Its recognized antigen is unknown. No base qualities exist here, and no much larger clone lies one base off it.

Using the deep immunoSEQ assay, TCR CDR3 regions were amplified from genomic DNA by multiplex PCR. For each cell subset, the extracted genomic DNA was distributed evenly across all wells of several immunoSEQ 96-well plates, and each plate served as one replicate. For sorted subsets, approximately 210 ng genomic DNA, equal to some 28,000 T cell genomes, was loaded into each replicate PCR. Purified libraries were quantified with a Qubit 3.0 fluorometer, sized on a Bioanalyzer 2100, and re-quantified with the KAPA Library Quantification kit. A separate single-read 150-cycle Illumina NextSeq 550 flow cell was used to sequence each immunoSEQ 96-well plate. The published analysis was carried out like this. Because the immunoSEQ output included only junctional sequences and no quality scores, the filtering could not be the same as the filtering used for full-length reads. Sequences were annotated with PyIR, a Python wrapper for IgBLAST v1.9, and V/J genes and CDR3 were assigned using IMGT germline references. Reads were filtered out if the reads had weak V/J assignments (E-value above 1e-6), no CDR3, stop codons, out-of-frame junctions, or ambiguous translated residues. V3J clonotypes were defined as sequences sharing the same inferred V gene, J gene, and CDR3 amino acid sequence. Percentage overlap between repertoires was computed as shared unique clonotypes divided by the size of the smaller repertoire. Richness of each repertoire was evaluated using RTK rarefaction, the Chao1 estimator, and Recon v2.1 estimates of unobserved clonotypes. For all TCRbeta clonotypes obtained by the gDNA method from a few donors, generation probabilities were computed with OLGA. TCRdb holds this immuneACCESS table with in-frame rearrangements only. Some clones are missing; in checked studies, unresolved V genes explain under half, and the rest has no known cause. The DNA gave D and trimming, while V, J and clone size come from that table. The sample profile shows about 2.2 million clones; roughly 91% of them were found once. The ten largest clones capture roughly 1.7% of the sample.

From the germline V gene, CDR1 is SGHDT and CDR2 is YYEEEE. V sheds 6 bases and J sheds 2 bases, leaving 9 bases between their ends. From the cysteine up to the phenylalanine, the CDR3 has a length of 12 residues. CDR3 DNA only is kept here, 36 bases in frame from base 1. CD8 naive samples were CD45RO-negative cells positively selected for CCR7, giving a CD45RA+CCR7+ population that excluded TemRA cells. The donors were healthy, HIV-negative adults with no recently reported acute infections or vaccinations. Every donor was a Caucasian adult residing in Nashville, Tennessee, USA. After blood collection by leukapheresis, PBMCs were isolated using Ficoll-Histopaque density gradient centrifugation and then cryopreserved in the vapor phase of liquid nitrogen. Purity and quantity of every magnetically sorted T cell population were checked by analytical flow cytometry. Genomic DNA was isolated from every sorted fraction and measured by UV absorbance on a Nanodrop 2000c.

Points the paper makes about the study in general: Higher generation probabilities were observed for clonotypes shared by all four sorted-subset donors than for non-shared clonotypes. Larger estimated clonotype richness was generally found for naive subsets than for memory subsets. Sharing across several donors was observed for about 5% of naive CD4, under 4% of naive CD8, over 2% of memory CD4, and roughly 0.4% of memory CD8 clonotypes. Pairwise subsampling indicated that sequencing depth was expected to affect the degree of clonotype sharing among donors. Because the study included a small number of donors, the genetic and exposure-history diversity represented was limited. Even with the large sequencing depth, rarefaction of the sorted-subset datasets indicated that sequencing was incomplete. Sampling was limited to blood, and TCR repertoires in tissue likely differ from TCR repertoires in blood.

Here the chain combines TRBV5-6 and TRBJ2-7; the D gene assignment is ambiguous. This sequence was found in a young man in good health. Some clones in this sample may be carry-over from other donors' samples. Material for sequencing was naive CD8+ T cells from PBMCs. This specimen's cell subset or site label, interpreted: CD45RA+CCR7+. The DNA sequence is given as TGTGCCAGCACCGTTTCTACCTACGAGCAGTACTTC. Its translation reads: CASTVSTYEQYF. When the CDR3 is completed using the reference TRBV5-6 and TRBJ2-7 genes on either side, the full variable domain is DAGVTQSPTHLIKTRGQQVTLRCSPKSGHDTVSWYQQALGQGPQFIFQYYEEEERQRGNFPDRFSGHQFPNYSSELNVNALLLGDSALYLCASTVSTYEQYFGPGTRLTVT.